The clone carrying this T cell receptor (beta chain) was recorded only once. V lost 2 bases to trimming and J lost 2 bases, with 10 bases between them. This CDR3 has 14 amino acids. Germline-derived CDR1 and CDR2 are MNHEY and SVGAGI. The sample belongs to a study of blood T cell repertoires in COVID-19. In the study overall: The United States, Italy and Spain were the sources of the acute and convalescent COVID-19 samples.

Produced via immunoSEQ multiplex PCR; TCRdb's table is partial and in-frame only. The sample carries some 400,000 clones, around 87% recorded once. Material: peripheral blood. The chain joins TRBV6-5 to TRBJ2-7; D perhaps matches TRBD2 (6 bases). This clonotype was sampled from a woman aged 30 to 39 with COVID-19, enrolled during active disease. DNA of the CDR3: TGTGCCAGCAGTTACGACGGGGGTCCCTACGAGCAGTACTTC. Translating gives CASSYDGGPYEQYF.